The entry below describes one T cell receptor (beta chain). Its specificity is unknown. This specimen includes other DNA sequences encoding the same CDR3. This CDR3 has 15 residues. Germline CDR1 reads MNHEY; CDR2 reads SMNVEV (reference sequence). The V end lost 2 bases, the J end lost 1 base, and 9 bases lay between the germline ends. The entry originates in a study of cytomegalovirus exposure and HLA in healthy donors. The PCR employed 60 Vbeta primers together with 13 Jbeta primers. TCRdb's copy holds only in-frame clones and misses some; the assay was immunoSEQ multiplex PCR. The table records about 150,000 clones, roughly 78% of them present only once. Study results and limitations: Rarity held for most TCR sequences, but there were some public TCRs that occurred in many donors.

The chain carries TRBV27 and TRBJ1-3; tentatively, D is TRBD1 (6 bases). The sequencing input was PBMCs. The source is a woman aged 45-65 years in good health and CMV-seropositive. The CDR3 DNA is TGTGCCAGCAGTTTACAGGGGACGTCTGGAAACACCATATATTTT. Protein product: CASSLQGTSGNTIYF.